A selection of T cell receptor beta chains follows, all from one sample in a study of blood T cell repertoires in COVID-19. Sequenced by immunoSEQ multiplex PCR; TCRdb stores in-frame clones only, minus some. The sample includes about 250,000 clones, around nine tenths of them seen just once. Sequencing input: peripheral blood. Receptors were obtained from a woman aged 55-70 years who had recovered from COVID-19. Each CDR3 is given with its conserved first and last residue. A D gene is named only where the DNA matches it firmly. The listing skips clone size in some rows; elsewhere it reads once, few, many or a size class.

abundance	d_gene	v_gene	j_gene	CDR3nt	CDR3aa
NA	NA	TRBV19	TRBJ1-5	TGTGCCAGTTCCTCCGGCAGGGAAGATCAGCCCCAGCATTTT	CASSSGREDQPQHF
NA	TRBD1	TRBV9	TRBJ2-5	TGTGCCAGCAGCGTATTGGGACAGCAAGAGACCCAGTACTTC	CASSVLGQQETQYF
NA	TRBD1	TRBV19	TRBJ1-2	TGTGCCAGTTTCACGGGGACAGGGGCTGTGTCGTATGGCTACACCTTC	CASFTGTGAVSYGYTF
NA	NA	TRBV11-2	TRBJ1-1	TGTGCCAGCAGCTCCCAGGGGTTGATCACTGAAGCTTTCTTT	CASSSQGLITEAFF
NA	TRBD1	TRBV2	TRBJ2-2	TGTGCCAGCAGTGAATTTCTTCCGGGACAGCTGAGGGAGCTGTTTTTT	CASSEFLPGQLRELFF
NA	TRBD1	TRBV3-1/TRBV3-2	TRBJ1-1	TGTGCCAGCAGCCAAAGGGGACAGATGAACACTGAAGCTTTCTTT	CASSQRGQMNTEAFF
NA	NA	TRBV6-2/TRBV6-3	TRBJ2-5	TGTGCCAGCAGTTACTCGAACAGGGAGCTCGAGACCCAGTACTTC	CASSYSNRELETQYF
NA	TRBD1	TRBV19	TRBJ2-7	TGTGCCAGCCTAAAAGACAGGGACTCCTACGAGCAGTACTTC	CASLKDRDSYEQYF
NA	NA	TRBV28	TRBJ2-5	TGTGCCAGCAGAGGGAGTCAAGAGACCCAGTACTTC	CASRGSQETQYF
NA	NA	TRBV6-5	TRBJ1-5	TGTGCCAGCAGGATAGGGGTGGCTCAGCCCCAGCATTTT	CASRIGVAQPQHF
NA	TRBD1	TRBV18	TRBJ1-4	TGTGCCAGCTCACCTCCGGGACAGCGGGATGAAAAACTGTTTTTT	CASSPPGQRDEKLFF
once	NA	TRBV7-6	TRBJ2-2	TGTGCCAGCAGCTCGAGGGTCCTAAACACCGGGGAGCTGTTTTTT	CASSSRVLNTGELFF
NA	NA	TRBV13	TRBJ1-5	TGTGCCAGCAGCTTAATGAGGAATCAGCCCCAGCATTTT	CASSLMRNQPQHF
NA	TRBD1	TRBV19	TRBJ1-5	TGTGCCAGTAGTATCCGGGACAGAGGTCAGCCCCAGCATTTT	CASSIRDRGQPQHF
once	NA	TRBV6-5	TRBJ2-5	TGTGCCACCCACGCCGGAGGGAAGGAGACCCAGTACTTC	CATHAGGKETQYF
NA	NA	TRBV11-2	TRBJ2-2	TGTGCCAGCAGCTTACGCAGCGCCGGGGTCGGGGAGCTGTTTTTT	CASSLRSAGVGELFF
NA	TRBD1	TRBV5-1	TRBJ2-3	TGCGCCAGCAGCTTAGGGACAGGGCCTTTCACAGATACGCAGTATTTT	CASSLGTGPFTDTQYF
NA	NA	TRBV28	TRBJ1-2	TGTGCCAGCAGTTTACCATTCTATGGCTACACCTTC	CASSLPFYGYTF
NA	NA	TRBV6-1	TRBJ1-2	TGTGCCAGCAGTCCCCGGGGAGGGGACTATGGCTACACCTTC	CASSPRGGDYGYTF
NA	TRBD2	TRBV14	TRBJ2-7	TGTGCCAGCAGCCAAGAGGGACTACAGTACTTC	CASSQEGLQYF
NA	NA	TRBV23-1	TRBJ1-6	TGCGCCAGCAGTCAAGTTGGGAGCACCTATAATTCACCCCTCCACTTT	CASSQVGSTYNSPLHF
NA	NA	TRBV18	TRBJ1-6	TGTGCCAGCTCACAGGACATATTTGTGAATAATTCACCCCTCCACTTT	CASSQDIFVNNSPLHF
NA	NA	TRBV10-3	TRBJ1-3	TGTGCCACTCAAAAGGGAGGGTCTGGAAACACCATATATTTT	CATQKGGSGNTIYF
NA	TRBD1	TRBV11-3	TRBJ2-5	TGTGCCAGCAGCTCCGGACAGGGGGTTGCAGAGACCCAGTACTTC	CASSSGQGVAETQYF
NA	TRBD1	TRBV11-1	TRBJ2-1	TGTGCCAGCAGCATAGGGACAGGGCTCAGGTATGAGCAGTTCTTC	CASSIGTGLRYEQFF
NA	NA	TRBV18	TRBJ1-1	TGTGCCAGCTCACCAGGCTCGGAGATGAACACTGAAGCTTTCTTT	CASSPGSEMNTEAFF
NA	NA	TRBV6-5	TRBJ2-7	TGTGCCAGCAGAGCCGGGGGCTACGAGCAGTACTTC	CASRAGGYEQYF
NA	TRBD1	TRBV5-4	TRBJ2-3	TGTGCCAGCAAACCCGGACAGGGGAAGGATACGCAGTATTTT	CASKPGQGKDTQYF
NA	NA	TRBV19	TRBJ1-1	TGTGCCAGTAGTATGCGGCGGACAGCTCAAGGGGGTGAAGCTTTCTTT	CASSMRRTAQGGEAFF
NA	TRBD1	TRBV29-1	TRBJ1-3	TGCAGCGTTGGACAGGGATCCGGAAACACCATATATTTT	CSVGQGSGNTIYF
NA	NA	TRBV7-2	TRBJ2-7	TGTGCCAGCAGCTGGAGCGGATACGAGCAGTACTTC	CASSWSGYEQYF
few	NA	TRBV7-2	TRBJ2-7	TGTGCCAGCACCCTGAAGTACAGGGACGTTGAGCAGTACTTC	CASTLKYRDVEQYF
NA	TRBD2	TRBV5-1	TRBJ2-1	TGCGCCAGCAGCTGGACTAGCAATGAGCAGTTCTTC	CASSWTSNEQFF
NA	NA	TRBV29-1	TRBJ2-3	TGCAGCGGAACAGGGAATACAGATACGCAGTATTTT	CSGTGNTDTQYF
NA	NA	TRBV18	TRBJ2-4	TGTGCCAGCTCACCCCCCTCGGGTACTTCAAACATTCAGTACTTC	CASSPPSGTSNIQYF
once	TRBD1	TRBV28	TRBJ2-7	TGTGCCAGCAGTATAACAGGGGGCTTCGACGAGCAGTACTTC	CASSITGGFDEQYF
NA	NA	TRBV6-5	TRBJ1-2	TGTGCCAGCGGGGAGGGAGTGATCGATGGCTACACCTTC	CASGEGVIDGYTF
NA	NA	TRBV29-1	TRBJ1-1	TGCAGCGGTTACAGGGCTTTGAACACTGAAGCTTTCTTT	CSGYRALNTEAFF
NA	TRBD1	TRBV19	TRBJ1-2	TGTGCCAGTAGTATTGGTATCGGGACAGCTCCCTATGGCTACACCTTC	CASSIGIGTAPYGYTF
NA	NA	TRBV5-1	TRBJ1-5	TGCGCCAGCAGCTTGGCCCCTAATCAGCCCCAGCATTTT	CASSLAPNQPQHF
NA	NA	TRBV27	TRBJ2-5	TGTGCCAGCAGCCTCCGGTTTCAAGAGACCCAGTACTTC	CASSLRFQETQYF
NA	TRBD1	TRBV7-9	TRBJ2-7	TGTGCCAGCAGCTGGGACAGTCCGCTTTCCTTC	CASSWDSPLSF
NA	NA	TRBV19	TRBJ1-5	TGTGCCAGTAACGGGGGGCTCGCCAGGCGAGATCAGCCCCAGCATTTT	CASNGGLARRDQPQHF
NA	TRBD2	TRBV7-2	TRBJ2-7	TGTGCCAGCAGCCGCCTAGCGGGGGGGCAAAACTTCTACGAGCAGTACTTC	CASSRLAGGQNFYEQYF
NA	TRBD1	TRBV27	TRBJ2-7	TGTGCCAGCAGTCCCAGGGGGCTAAGCTCCTACGAGCAGTACTTC	CASSPRGLSSYEQYF
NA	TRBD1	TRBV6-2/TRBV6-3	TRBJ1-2	TGTGCCAGCAGTTACTTCCCGGGACAGGGGCTTCGTGGCGGTCATGGCTACACCTTC	CASSYFPGQGLRGGHGYTF
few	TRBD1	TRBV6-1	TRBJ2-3	TGTGCCAGCAGTGAAAGGACAGGGCCGATCGGTACGCAGTATTTT	CASSERTGPIGTQYF
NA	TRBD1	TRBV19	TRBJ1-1	TGTGCCAGTAGCATGACAGGGGCCAACACTGAAGCTTTCTTT	CASSMTGANTEAFF
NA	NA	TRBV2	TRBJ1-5	TGTGCCAGCAGTAACAGGGCCAATCAACCCCAGCATTTT	CASSNRANQPQHF
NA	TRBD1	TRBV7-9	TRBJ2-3	TGTGCCAGCAGCTTAGCCGAGACAGGGGATACGCAGTATTTT	CASSLAETGDTQYF
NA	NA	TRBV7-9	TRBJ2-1	TGTGCCAGCAGCCCACGGCGGGATTACAATGAGCAGTTCTTC	CASSPRRDYNEQFF
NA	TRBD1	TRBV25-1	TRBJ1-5	TGTGCCAGCAGGTGGGACAGGGGGGGGGATCAGCCCCAGCATTTT	CASRWDRGGDQPQHF